The rows below give T cell receptor beta chains drawn from one sample of a study of cytomegalovirus exposure and HLA in healthy donors. Using immunoSEQ multiplex PCR, the repertoire was profiled, and TCRdb retains in-frame clones only, with some absent. The profile shows roughly 120,000 clones, 9% to 10% of them singletons. The sequenced sample consisted of PBMCs. Every receptor here comes from a man under 40 in good health and CMV-seronegative. Both conserved end residues are part of each CDR3. D genes are given only for firm matches. For some rows the clone size is stated as once, few or many, or as a class when expanded; others skip it.

j_call	v_call	d_call	clone_size	cdr3_nt	cdr3_aa
TRBJ1-4	TRBV6-1	NA	few	TGTGCCAGCAGTGTACGAGGAAATGAAAAACTGTTTTTT	CASSVRGNEKLFF
TRBJ2-3	TRBV5-5	NA	few	TGTGCCAGCAGCTTGGTCCCTAGAGATACGCAGTATTTT	CASSLVPRDTQYF
TRBJ2-7	TRBV30	TRBD2	few	TGTGCCTGGAGCGGCGGGAGGGGGCAAAACGAGCAGTACTTC	CAWSGGRGQNEQYF
TRBJ2-7	TRBV2	TRBD1	few	TGTGCCAGCCGGGTCGGGACAGACTCCTACGAGCAGTACTTC	CASRVGTDSYEQYF
TRBJ1-2	TRBV7-2	NA	NA	TGTGCCAGCAGCTCGGACAGTAACTATGGCTACACCTTC	CASSSDSNYGYTF
TRBJ2-7	TRBV2	NA	NA	TGTGCCAGCAGTGAAGGAGGAACCTACGAGCAGTACTTC	CASSEGGTYEQYF
TRBJ2-5	TRBV6-1	TRBD2	NA	TGTGCCAGCACCGTATGGGCGGGAGTACAAGAGACCCAGTACTTC	CASTVWAGVQETQYF
TRBJ2-1	TRBV18	TRBD2	once	TGTGCCAGCTCACCATCAGGGACTAGCGCCTACAATGAGCAGTTCTTC	CASSPSGTSAYNEQFF
TRBJ1-1	TRBV7-3	NA	NA	TGTGCCAGCAGCCCCGGAGGGGGGGGAAAGAACACTGAAGCTTTCTTT	CASSPGGGGKNTEAFF
TRBJ2-7	TRBV28	NA	NA	TGTGCCAGCAGTTTAGTGGGGCCCTACGAGCAGTACTTC	CASSLVGPYEQYF
TRBJ2-7	TRBV29-1	TRBD2	few	TGCAGCGTTACCGGGACTAGCTTCCACGAGCAGTACTTC	CSVTGTSFHEQYF
TRBJ1-1	TRBV5-5	NA	NA	TGTGCCAGCAGCTTGGATTTCGGGGGTGCGAGTGAAGCTTTCTTT	CASSLDFGGASEAFF
TRBJ2-2	TRBV30	TRBD1	few	TGTGCCTGGAGCTACGGACAGGGGGTCGGGGAGCTGTTTTTT	CAWSYGQGVGELFF
TRBJ1-1	TRBV30	NA	NA	TGTGCCTGGAGTCAGGACAGGAACACTGAAGCTTTCTTT	CAWSQDRNTEAFF
TRBJ2-7	TRBV11-3	TRBD2	NA	TGTGCCAGCAGCTTGACTAGCGGTTCCTACGAGCAGTACTTC	CASSLTSGSYEQYF
TRBJ2-1	TRBV5-1	TRBD2	NA	TGCGCCAGCAGCTTGGTTCCTCTAGCGGGACCCACATACAATGAGCAGTTCTTC	CASSLVPLAGPTYNEQFF
TRBJ2-5	TRBV7-9	NA	NA	TGTGCCAGCAGCTTGGCAGGGTTCCTAAGGAGGGAAGAGACCCAGTACTTC	CASSLAGFLRREETQYF
TRBJ1-1	TRBV6-5	TRBD1	NA	TGTGCCAGCAGTGGGCGGACAGGCGGAGGAACTGAAGCTTTCTTT	CASSGRTGGGTEAFF
TRBJ2-7	TRBV6-5	NA	few	TGTGCCAGCAGTTACTCTAGGAGGTCCTCCTACGAGCAGTACTTC	CASSYSRRSSYEQYF
TRBJ1-1	TRBV7-9	NA	few	TGTGCCAGCAGTCAGGGGAACACTGAAGCTTTCTTT	CASSQGNTEAFF
TRBJ2-5	TRBV6-5	NA	NA	TGTGCCAGCAGTCGTAAGGGGGGGGGAGAGACCCAGTACTTC	CASSRKGGGETQYF
TRBJ1-5	TRBV2	NA	few	TGTGCCAGCAGTGAGAGTTACCGTCTCCAGCCCCAGCATTTT	CASSESYRLQPQHF
TRBJ2-3	TRBV2	TRBD1	few	TGTGCCAGCAGTGATGGGACAGGGGGGCCTAGTGTCACAGATACGCAGTATTTT	CASSDGTGGPSVTDTQYF
TRBJ1-3	TRBV10-1	TRBD1	few	TGCGCCAGCAGGACCCGCGACAGGGGAACTGGAAACACCATATATTTT	CASRTRDRGTGNTIYF
TRBJ1-5	TRBV6-5	NA	NA	TGTGCCAGCAGTCGGGGAGGGAGTAGCAATCAGCCCCAGCATTTT	CASSRGGSSNQPQHF
TRBJ1-1	TRBV30	NA	NA	TGTGCCCGTGGACAGTCCACTGAAGCTTTCTTT	CARGQSTEAFF
TRBJ2-1	TRBV21-1	NA	NA	NA	CASSKRNDGVGSGAFPYNEQFF
TRBJ2-7	TRBV2	TRBD2	NA	TGTGCCAGCAGTGGGGGAGGGGAGTCCTACGAGCAGTACTTC	CASSGGGESYEQYF
TRBJ1-2	TRBV30	NA	once	TGTGCCTGGAGGATAGTACCGGGACAAAATAACTATGGCTACACCTTC	CAWRIVPGQNNYGYTF
TRBJ1-5	TRBV19	NA	few	TGTGCCAGTAGTGCCGACAAATTTAGCAATCAGCCCCAGCATTTT	CASSADKFSNQPQHF
TRBJ2-1	TRBV5-1	TRBD1	once	TGCGCCAGCAGCAGGGACAGTTACAATGAGCAGTTCTTC	CASSRDSYNEQFF
TRBJ2-2	TRBV30	NA	NA	TGTGCCTGGAGTGGGGGACAAGCCACCGGGGAGCTGTTTTTT	CAWSGGQATGELFF
TRBJ2-2	TRBV15	NA	few	TGTGCCACCAGCACCCTCCTACGGGGCACCGGGGAGCTGTTTTTT	CATSTLLRGTGELFF
TRBJ2-1	TRBV6-1	NA	NA	TGTGCCAGCAGTGAAGGGTGGAGCTCCTACAATGAGCAGTTCTTC	CASSEGWSSYNEQFF
TRBJ1-1	TRBV5-6	NA	NA	TGTGCCAGCAGCTTGGATTTGGGGGGGGCCACCCCGACAAACACTGAAGCTTTCTTT	CASSLDLGGATPTNTEAFF
TRBJ2-7	TRBV25-1	NA	NA	TGTGCCAGCAGTGAAGCCCTGGGGACACTCTCCTACGAGCAGTACTTC	CASSEALGTLSYEQYF
TRBJ2-3	TRBV7-9	TRBD2	few	TGTGCCAGCAGCTTAGCGCGGGGGTTAGATACGCAGTATTTT	CASSLARGLDTQYF
TRBJ1-5	TRBV30	NA	few	TGTGCCTGGAGTGTGGGGGGGGCTGGTCAGCCCCAGCATTTT	CAWSVGGAGQPQHF
TRBJ2-1	TRBV10-1	TRBD1	few	TGCGCCAGCAGTCCCACAGGGGTCGGGTACAATGAGCAGTTCTTC	CASSPTGVGYNEQFF
TRBJ1-5	TRBV7-2	TRBD1	NA	TGTGCCAGCAGCTTCAGAGGACAGGGTAATCAGCCCCAGCATTTT	CASSFRGQGNQPQHF
TRBJ1-1	TRBV5-4	TRBD1	NA	TGCGCCAGCAGCTTGGGGGACAGGGTAGGCACTGAAGCTTTCTTT	CASSLGDRVGTEAFF
TRBJ1-4	TRBV5-1	TRBD1	few	TGCGCCAGCAGCTTGGCGGGGACAGGGGAAGAAAAACTGTTTTTT	CASSLAGTGEEKLFF
TRBJ2-5	TRBV5-4	TRBD2	NA	TGTGCCAGCAGCCCTACTAGCGAAGAGACCCAGTACTTC	CASSPTSEETQYF
TRBJ1-5	TRBV4-3	TRBD1	NA	TGCGCCAGCAGCCCCGACAGGGGAACTCAGCCCCAGCATTTT	CASSPDRGTQPQHF
TRBJ1-1	TRBV2	NA	few	TGTGCCACCCGCGGAAAGGGGACTGAAGCTTTCTTT	CATRGKGTEAFF
TRBJ2-3	TRBV6-5	TRBD1	NA	TGTGCCAGCAGTTTCAACAGGGGTACAGATACGCAGTATTTT	CASSFNRGTDTQYF
TRBJ2-7	TRBV29-1	NA	few	TGCAGCGGTCGAAATAGCTACGAGCAGTACTTC	CSGRNSYEQYF
TRBJ1-1	TRBV5-4	NA	few	TGTGCCAGCAGCTTGGAGGGCAGGGTTCGCACTGAAGCTTTCTTT	CASSLEGRVRTEAFF
TRBJ2-7	TRBV30	TRBD2	few	TGTGCCTGGACGGGGACTAGCGGGGGGGTAACCTACGAGCAGTACTTC	CAWTGTSGGVTYEQYF
TRBJ2-7	TRBV4-1	TRBD2	NA	TGCGCCAGCAGCCGCCAATTTGATGTCATGGGGGGGAGCTCCTACGAGCAGTACTTC	CASSRQFDVMGGSSYEQYF
TRBJ2-4	TRBV4-1	NA	few	TGCGCCAGCAGCCAGGGCACCGACGGTCAGTACTTC	CASSQGTDGQYF
TRBJ1-1	TRBV20-1	NA	NA	TGCAGTGCTAGTCAGAACACTGAAGCTTTCTTT	CSASQNTEAFF
TRBJ2-1	TRBV6-1	NA	NA	TGTGCCAGCGAGGGCTACAATGAGCAGTTCTTC	CASEGYNEQFF
TRBJ2-7	TRBV28	TRBD2	NA	TGTGCCAGCGAACGCCCTAACGCGGGAGGCCAGTACTTC	CASERPNAGGQYF
TRBJ1-4	TRBV28	TRBD1	NA	TGTGCCAGCAGTATCACCGGGACAGGGGAGAATGAAAAACTGTTTTTT	CASSITGTGENEKLFF
TRBJ2-1	TRBV5-1	NA	few	TGCGCCAGCAGCTTTGATTCCACAGTCTACAATGAGCAGTTCTTC	CASSFDSTVYNEQFF
TRBJ2-5	TRBV29-1	NA	few	TGCAGCGCCCTTAGGGGGGGGACGATGGAGACCCAGTACTTC	CSALRGGTMETQYF
TRBJ2-3	TRBV29-1	TRBD2	NA	TGCAGCGTTGTGGCTGGCGGGAGGGCCACAGATACGCAGTATTTT	CSVVAGGRATDTQYF